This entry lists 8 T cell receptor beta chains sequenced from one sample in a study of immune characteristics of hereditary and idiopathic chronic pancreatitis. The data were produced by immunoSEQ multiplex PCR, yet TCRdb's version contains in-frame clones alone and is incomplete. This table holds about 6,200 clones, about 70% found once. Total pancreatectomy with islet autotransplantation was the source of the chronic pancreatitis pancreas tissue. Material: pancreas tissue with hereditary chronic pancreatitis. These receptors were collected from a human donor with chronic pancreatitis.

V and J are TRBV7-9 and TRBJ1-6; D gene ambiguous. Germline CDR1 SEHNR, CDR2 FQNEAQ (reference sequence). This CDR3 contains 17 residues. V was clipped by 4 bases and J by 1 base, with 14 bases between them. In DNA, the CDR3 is TGTGCCAGCAGCTCGACGTCGATGGGTTCCTATAATTCACCCCTCCACTTT. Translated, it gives CASSSTSMGSYNSPLHF.

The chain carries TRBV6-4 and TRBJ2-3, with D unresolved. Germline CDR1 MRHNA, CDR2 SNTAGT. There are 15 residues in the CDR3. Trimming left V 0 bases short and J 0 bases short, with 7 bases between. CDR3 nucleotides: TGTGCCAGCAGTGACTCAGGGCAGAGCACAGATACGCAGTATTTT. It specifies CASSDSGQSTDTQYF.

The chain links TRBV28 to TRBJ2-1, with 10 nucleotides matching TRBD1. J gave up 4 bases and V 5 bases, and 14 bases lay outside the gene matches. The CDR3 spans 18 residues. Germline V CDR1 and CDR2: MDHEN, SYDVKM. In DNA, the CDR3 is TGTGCCAGCAGTCCTCCACCCGGGACAGGGGCCGTATACAATGAGCAGTTCTTC. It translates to CASSPPPGTGAVYNEQFF.

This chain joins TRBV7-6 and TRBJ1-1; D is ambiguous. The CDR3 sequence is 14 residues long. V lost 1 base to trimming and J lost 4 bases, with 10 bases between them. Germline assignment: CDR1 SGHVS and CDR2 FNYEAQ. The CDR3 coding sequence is TGTGCCAGCAGCTTAGGGGGTGGTGGCACTGAAGCTTTCTTT. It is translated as CASSLGGGGTEAFF.

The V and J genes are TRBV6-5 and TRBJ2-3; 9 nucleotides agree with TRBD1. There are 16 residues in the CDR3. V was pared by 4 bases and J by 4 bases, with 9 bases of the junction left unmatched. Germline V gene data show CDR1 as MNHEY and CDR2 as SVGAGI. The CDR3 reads CASSFGGDRAADTQYF. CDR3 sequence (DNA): TGTGCCAGCAGTTTCGGCGGGGACAGGGCGGCAGATACGCAGTATTTT.

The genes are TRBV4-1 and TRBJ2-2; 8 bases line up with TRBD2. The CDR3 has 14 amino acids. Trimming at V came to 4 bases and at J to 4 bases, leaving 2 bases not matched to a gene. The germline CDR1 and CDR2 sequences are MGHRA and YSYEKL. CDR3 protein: CASSPGGGTGELFF. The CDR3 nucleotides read TGCGCCAGCAGCCCCGGGGGGGGCACCGGGGAGCTGTTTTTT.

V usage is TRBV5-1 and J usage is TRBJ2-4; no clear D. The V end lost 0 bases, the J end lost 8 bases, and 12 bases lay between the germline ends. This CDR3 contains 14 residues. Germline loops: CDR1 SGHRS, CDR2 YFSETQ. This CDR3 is CASSLGTESYIQYF. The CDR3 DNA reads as TGCGCCAGCAGCTTGGGGACGGAATCATACATTCAGTACTTC.

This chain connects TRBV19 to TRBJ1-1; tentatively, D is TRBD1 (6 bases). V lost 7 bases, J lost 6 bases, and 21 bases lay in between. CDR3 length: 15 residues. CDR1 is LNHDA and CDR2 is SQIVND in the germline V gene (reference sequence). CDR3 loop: CASTMMGALFAEAFF. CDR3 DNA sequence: TGTGCCAGTACCATGATGGGGGCTCTATTTGCTGAAGCTTTCTTT.